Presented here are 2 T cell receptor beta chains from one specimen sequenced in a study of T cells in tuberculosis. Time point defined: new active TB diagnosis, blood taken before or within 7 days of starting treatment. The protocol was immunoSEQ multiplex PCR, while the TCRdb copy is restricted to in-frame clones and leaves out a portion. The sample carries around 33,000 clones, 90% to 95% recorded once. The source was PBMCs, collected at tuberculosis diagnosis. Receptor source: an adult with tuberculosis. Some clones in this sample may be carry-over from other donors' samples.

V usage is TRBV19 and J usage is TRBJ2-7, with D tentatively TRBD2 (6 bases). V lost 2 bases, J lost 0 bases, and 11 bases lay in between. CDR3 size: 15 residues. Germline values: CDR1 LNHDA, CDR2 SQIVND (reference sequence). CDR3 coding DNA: TGTGCCAGTAGTATAAGCAGGGAGGTCTCCTACGAGCAGTACTTC. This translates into CASSISREVSYEQYF.

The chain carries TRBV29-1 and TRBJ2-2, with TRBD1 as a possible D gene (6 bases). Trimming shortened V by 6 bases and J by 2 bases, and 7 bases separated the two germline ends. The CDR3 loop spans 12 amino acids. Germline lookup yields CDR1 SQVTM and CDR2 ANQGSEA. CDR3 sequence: CSVDSNTGELFF. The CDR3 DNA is TGCAGCGTGGACAGTAACACCGGGGAGCTGTTTTTT.